This T cell receptor (beta chain) was sequenced in a study of cytomegalovirus exposure and HLA in healthy donors. Study at large: The same platform was used for the roughly 130 validation repertoires as for the approximately 610 first-cohort repertoires, as reported in a later analysis.

As concerns this clone: Its antigen remains unidentified.

Germline CDR1 is MRHNA and CDR2 is SNTAGT. V lost 6 bases to trimming and J lost 9 bases, with 26 bases between them. This CDR3 is 16 amino acids long. Whole-study results and caveats: Within the 120 or so validation repertoires, first-cohort TCR clusters tended to co-occur, according to a later analysis. Reports described diagnosis of cytomegalovirus status by the classifier as highly specific and sensitive. The study put 150 or so TCR beta chains on its list as cytomegalovirus-associated.

Data came from immunoSEQ multiplex PCR; TCRdb stores just in-frame clones and leaves some out. Here the sample spans 55,000 to 80,000 clones, just under 95% being singletons. This sequence was found in a woman between 18 and 29 years old in good health and CMV-seropositive. The sequenced sample was PBMCs. This chain joins TRBV6-4 and TRBJ1-2; D unresolved. CDR3 sequence: CASSLNPNPGDGSYTF. The CDR3 DNA follows: TGTGCCAGCAGCCTAAACCCTAATCCGGGAGACGGTAGCTACACCTTC.